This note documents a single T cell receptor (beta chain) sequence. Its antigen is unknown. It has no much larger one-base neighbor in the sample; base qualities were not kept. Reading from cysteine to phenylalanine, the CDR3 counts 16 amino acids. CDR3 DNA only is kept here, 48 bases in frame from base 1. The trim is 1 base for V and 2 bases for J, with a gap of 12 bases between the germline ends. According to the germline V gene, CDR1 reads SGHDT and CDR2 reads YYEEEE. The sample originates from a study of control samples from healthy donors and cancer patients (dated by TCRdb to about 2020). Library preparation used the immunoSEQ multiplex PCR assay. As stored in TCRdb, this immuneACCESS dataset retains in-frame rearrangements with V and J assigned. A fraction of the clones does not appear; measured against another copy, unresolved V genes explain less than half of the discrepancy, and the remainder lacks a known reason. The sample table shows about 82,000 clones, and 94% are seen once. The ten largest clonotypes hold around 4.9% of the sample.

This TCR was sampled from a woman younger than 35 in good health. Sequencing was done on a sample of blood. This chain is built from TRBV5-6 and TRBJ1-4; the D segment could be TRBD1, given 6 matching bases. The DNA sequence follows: TGTGCCAGCAGCTTGTCTGGGGGCCCTACTAATGAAAAACTGTTTTTT. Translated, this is CASSLSGGPTNEKLFF.